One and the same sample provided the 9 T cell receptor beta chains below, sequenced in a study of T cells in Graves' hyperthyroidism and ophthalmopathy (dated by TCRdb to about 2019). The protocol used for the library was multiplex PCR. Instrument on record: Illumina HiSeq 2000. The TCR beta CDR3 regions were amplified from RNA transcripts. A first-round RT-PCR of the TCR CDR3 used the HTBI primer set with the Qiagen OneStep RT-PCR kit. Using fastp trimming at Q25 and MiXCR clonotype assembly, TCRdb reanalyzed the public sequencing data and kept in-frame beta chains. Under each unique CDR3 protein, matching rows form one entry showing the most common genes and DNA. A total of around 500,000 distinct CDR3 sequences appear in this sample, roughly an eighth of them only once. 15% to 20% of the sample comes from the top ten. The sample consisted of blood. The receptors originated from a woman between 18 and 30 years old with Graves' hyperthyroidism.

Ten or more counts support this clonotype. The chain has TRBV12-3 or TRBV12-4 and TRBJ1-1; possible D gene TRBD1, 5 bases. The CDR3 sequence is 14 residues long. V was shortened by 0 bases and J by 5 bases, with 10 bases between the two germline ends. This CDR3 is CASSLADTGTEAFF. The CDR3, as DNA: TGTGCCAGCAGTTTAGCGGACACTGGGACTGAAGCTTTCTTT.

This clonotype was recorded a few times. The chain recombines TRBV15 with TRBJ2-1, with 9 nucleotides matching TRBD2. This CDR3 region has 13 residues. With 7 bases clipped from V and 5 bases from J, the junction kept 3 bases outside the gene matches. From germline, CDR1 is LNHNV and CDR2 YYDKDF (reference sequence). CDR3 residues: CATKSSGDNEQFF. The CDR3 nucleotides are TGTGCCACCAAGTCTAGCGGGGACAATGAGCAGTTCTTC. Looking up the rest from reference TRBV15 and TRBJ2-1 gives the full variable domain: DAMVIQNPRYQVTQFGKPVTLSCSQTLNHNVMYWYQQKSSQAPKLLFHYYDKDFNNEADTPDNFQSRRPNTSFCFLDIRSPGLGDTAMYLCATKSSGDNEQFFGPGTRLTVL.

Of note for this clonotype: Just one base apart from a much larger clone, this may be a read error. CDR3 bases: TGTGCCAGTAACTTTCGGACAGGGTGGAACACTGAAGCTTTCTTT. Translation gives CASNFRTGWNTEAFF. V usage is TRBV19 and J usage is TRBJ1-1; 8 positions match TRBD1. V was clipped by 7 bases and J by 1 base; unmatched bases: 8. Germline V CDR1 and CDR2: LNHDA, SQIVND (reference sequence). There are 15 residues in the CDR3.

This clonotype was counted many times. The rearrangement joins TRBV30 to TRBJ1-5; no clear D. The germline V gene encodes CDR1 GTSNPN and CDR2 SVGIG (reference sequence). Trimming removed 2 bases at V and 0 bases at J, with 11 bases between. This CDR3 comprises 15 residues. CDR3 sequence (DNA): TGTGCCTGGAGTAGGGCAGTGAATAGCAATCAGCCCCAGCATTTT. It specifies CAWSRAVNSNQPQHF. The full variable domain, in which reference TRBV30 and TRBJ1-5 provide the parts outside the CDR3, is SQTIHQWPATLVQPVGSPLSLECTVEGTSNPNLYWYRQAAGRGLQLLFYSVGIGQISSEVPQNLSASRPQDRQFILSSKKLLLSDSGFYLCAWSRAVNSNQPQHFGDGTRLSIL.

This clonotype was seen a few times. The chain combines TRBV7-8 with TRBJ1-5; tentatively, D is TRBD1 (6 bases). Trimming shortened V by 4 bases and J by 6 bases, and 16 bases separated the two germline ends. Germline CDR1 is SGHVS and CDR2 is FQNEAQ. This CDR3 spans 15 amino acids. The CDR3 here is CASSSGTNRGQPQHF. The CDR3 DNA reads TGTGCCAGCAGCTCTGGGACAAATCGGGGTCAGCCCCAGCATTTT.

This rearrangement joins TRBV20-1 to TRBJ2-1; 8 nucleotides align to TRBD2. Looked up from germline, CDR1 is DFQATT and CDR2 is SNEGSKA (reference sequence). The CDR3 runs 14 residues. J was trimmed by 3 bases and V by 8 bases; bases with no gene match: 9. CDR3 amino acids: CSHVTGGNYNEQFF. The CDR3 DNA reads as TGCAGTCATGTGACGGGAGGGAACTACAATGAGCAGTTCTTC.

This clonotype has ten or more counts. CDR3: CASRLPGAGTEAFF. CDR3 nucleotide sequence: TGTGCCAGCAGGCTTCCAGGGGCTGGCACTGAAGCTTTCTTT. The chain uses TRBV7-2 and TRBJ1-1, with D tentatively TRBD1 (6 bases). Trimming left V 6 bases short and J 4 bases short, with 15 bases between. There are 14 residues in the CDR3. CDR1 SGHTA and CDR2 FQGNSA come from the germline V gene. Variable domain in full (rest from reference TRBV7-2 and TRBJ1-1): GAGVSQSPSNKVTEKGKDVELRCDPISGHTALYWYRQSLGQGLEFLIYFQGNSAPDKSGLPSDRFSAERTGGSVSTLTIQRTQQEDSAVYLCASRLPGAGTEAFFGQGTRLTVV.

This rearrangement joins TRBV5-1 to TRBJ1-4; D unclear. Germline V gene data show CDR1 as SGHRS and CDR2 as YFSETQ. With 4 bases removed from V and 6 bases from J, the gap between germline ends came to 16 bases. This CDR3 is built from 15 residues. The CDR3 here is CASSLQNSPDEKLFF. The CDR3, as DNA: TGCGCCAGCAGCCTCCAGAACAGTCCCGATGAAAAACTGTTTTTT.

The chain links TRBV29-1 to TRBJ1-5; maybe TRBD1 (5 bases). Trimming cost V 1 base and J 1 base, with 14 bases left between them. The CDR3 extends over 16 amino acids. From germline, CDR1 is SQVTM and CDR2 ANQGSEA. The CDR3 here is CSVEVRQLLSNQPQHF. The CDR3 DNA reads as TGCAGCGTTGAAGTAAGACAGCTATTAAGCAATCAGCCCCAGCATTTT.